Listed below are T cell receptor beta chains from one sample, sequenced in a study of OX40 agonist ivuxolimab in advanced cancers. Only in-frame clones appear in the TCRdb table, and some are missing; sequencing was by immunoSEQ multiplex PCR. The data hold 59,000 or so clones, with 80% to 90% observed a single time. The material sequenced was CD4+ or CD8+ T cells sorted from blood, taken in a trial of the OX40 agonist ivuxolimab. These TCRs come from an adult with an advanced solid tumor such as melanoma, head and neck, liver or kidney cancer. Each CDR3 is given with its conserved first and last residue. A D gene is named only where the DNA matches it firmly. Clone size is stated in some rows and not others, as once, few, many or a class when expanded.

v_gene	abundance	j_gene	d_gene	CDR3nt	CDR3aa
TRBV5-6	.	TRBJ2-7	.	TGTGCCAGCAGCTCCCGGGACTTGGATTACGAGCAGTACTTC	CASSSRDLDYEQYF
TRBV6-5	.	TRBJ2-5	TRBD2	TGTGCCAGCAGGCGACTAGCGGGAGGGGGGTTGGCCCAGTACTTC	CASRRLAGGGLAQYF
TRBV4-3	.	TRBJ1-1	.	TGCGCCAGCAGCCAAGTAGCAAACACTGAAGCTTTCTTT	CASSQVANTEAFF
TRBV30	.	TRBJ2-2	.	TGTGCCTGGAGTGTACTTGGTGGAGGAAACACCGGGGAGCTGTTTTTT	CAWSVLGGGNTGELFF
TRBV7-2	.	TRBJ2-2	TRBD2	TGTGCCAGCAGACCCCCGGGACTAGCAAGCGGGGAGCTGTTTTTT	CASRPPGLASGELFF
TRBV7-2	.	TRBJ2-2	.	TGTGCCAGCAGCCTGACAGTATCCAACACCGGGGAGCTGTTTTTT	CASSLTVSNTGELFF
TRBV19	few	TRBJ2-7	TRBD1	TGTGCCAGTAGATCGGGACAGTCCTACGAGCAGTACTTC	CASRSGQSYEQYF
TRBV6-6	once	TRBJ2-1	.	TGTGCCAGCAGTGGGCCCGCGTATGAGCAGTTCTTC	CASSGPAYEQFF
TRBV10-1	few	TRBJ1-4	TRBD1	TGCGCCAGCAGGGAGGACAGGGGGCACAGATCCGCAACTAATGAAAAACTGTTTTTT	CASREDRGHRSATNEKLFF
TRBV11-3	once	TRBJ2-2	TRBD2	TGTGCCAGCAGCCAGAAGGGGATGTGGGGACTAGCGGACACCGGGGAGCTGTTTTTT	CASSQKGMWGLADTGELFF
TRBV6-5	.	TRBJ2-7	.	TGTGCCAGCAGTTACTCGAATTTCTACGAGCAGTACTTC	CASSYSNFYEQYF
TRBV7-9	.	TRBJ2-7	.	TGTGCCAGCAGCCGATATAGCTCCTACGAGCAGTACTTC	CASSRYSSYEQYF
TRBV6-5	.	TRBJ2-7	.	TGTGCCAGCAGTGGAAGGAGGACAACAGCTTCGCAGCAGTACTTC	CASSGRRTTASQQYF
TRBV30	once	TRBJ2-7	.	TGTGCCTGGTCCCGGACGGGGCCCTACGAGCAGTACTTC	CAWSRTGPYEQYF
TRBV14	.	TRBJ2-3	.	TGTGCCAGCAGCCAATTTAACGCAGATACGCAGTATTTT	CASSQFNADTQYF
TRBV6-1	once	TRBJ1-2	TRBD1	TGTGCCAGCAGTGAAGCACTGACAGGGACGGGGGGCTACACCTTC	CASSEALTGTGGYTF
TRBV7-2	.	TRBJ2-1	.	TGTGCCAGCAGCTCCCGGGACCCCTACAATGAGCAGTTCTTC	CASSSRDPYNEQFF
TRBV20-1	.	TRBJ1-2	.	TGCAGTGCCTATACAGCGGGAAGTCACACCTTC	CSAYTAGSHTF
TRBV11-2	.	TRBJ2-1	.	TGTGCCAGCAGCTTAGATCGGGGGCGATACAATGAGCAGTTCTTC	CASSLDRGRYNEQFF
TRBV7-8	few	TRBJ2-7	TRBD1	TGTGCCAGCAGCCCCCTCCTTATAACAGGGGGAAGAAAAAGCTCCTACGAGCAGTACTTC	CASSPLLITGGRKSSYEQYF
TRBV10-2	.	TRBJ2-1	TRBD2	TGCGCCAGCAGCCTAGGACTAGACGGGGGCAATGAGCAGTTCTTC	CASSLGLDGGNEQFF
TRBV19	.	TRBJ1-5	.	TGTGCCAGTAGTATAGTATTTCGGGGGCGCAATCAGCCCCAGCATTTT	CASSIVFRGRNQPQHF
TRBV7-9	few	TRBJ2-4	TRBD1	TGTGCCAGCAGCCGAGTCGCGGGACAGGGCAACATTCAGTACTTC	CASSRVAGQGNIQYF
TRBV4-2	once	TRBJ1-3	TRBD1	TGTGCCAGCAGCCAAGATACGGCAGGGGGAACACCAGTATATTTT	CASSQDTAGGTPVYF
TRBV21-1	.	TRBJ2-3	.	TGTGCCAGCAGCACAATCGGAGGGACGGGAGAAGGCACAGATACGCAGTATTTT	CASSTIGGTGEGTDTQYF
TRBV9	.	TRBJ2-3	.	TGTGCCAGCAGGCCATACCGACAGGCAGATACGCAGTATTTT	CASRPYRQADTQYF
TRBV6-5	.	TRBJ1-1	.	TGTGCCAGCACAAAATGGGGTCAAGCTTTCTTT	CASTKWGQAFF
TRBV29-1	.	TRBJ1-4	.	TGCAGCGCTAAAGGGGGAAGTAATGAAAAACTGTTTTTT	CSAKGGSNEKLFF